This T cell receptor (beta chain) is drawn from a study of CD8+CD57+ T cells in acquired aplastic anemia. Patients chosen for sequencing had shown CD8+CD57+ cell expansion by flow cytometry. The template used for profiling TCR beta VDJ and CDR3 was genomic DNA. Via MiXCR, TCRdb re-called the reads, giving one row per CDR3 protein. Of roughly 250,000 distinct CDR3 sequences listed, roughly 82% were seen once; the top ten hold 40% to 50%. In regard to this clonotype: No conserved phenylalanine or tryptophan ends this CDR3, so it is likely a read error. The DNA is left out, because the CDR3 cannot be placed on it with certainty; the CDR3 is given as TCRdb lists it.

The receptor comes from a human donor with aplastic anemia. Sequences were obtained from sorted CD4+, CD8+, or CD8+CD57+ T cells (not recorded which) from PBMCs.

CDR3 sequence reads: CASSSRDSSARET. The chain carries TRBV7-9 and TRBJ2-1; TRBD1 was called by the table and not checked on the DNA. The CDR3 length is 13 residues, termini included. Germline CDR1 reads SEHNR; CDR2 reads FQNEAQ (reference sequence).